This T cell receptor (beta chain) was captured by sequencing in a study of blood T cell repertoires in COVID-19. For the study at large: Whether acute or convalescent, the COVID-19 samples came from the United States, Italy and Spain. T cells, B-cell-depleted T cells, or PBMCs supplied cDNA or gDNA.

The CDR3 extends over 13 amino acids. V was trimmed by 3 bases and J by 0 bases, leaving 8 bases between them. Germline V lookup: CDR1 SQVTM, CDR2 ANQGSEA. Using immunoSEQ multiplex PCR, the repertoire was profiled, and TCRdb retains in-frame clones only, with some absent. This sample carries 150,000 to 200,000 clones, approximately 73% of them seen once, and the ten largest clones take about a sixth. In terms of age and location, participants ranged from roughly 18 to 95 years and lived in approximately 26 US areas. Cohorts were determined from participant-reported clinical history. This sequence originates from a woman aged 45-59 years with acute COVID-19. Source material: PBMCs or T cells enriched from blood (not recorded which). This chain uses TRBV29-1 with TRBJ2-5; possibly TRBD1 for D (6 bases). For the CDR3, the DNA is TGCAGCGTTGACCGGACAGACCAAGAGACCCAGTACTTC. It encodes CSVDRTDQETQYF.